This T cell receptor (beta chain) was obtained from a study of breast tumors, draining lymph nodes, adjacent tissues. Study results and caveats: Most tumor T cells seemingly derive from lymph node, then expand in tumor. The lymph node origin of tumor T cells was framed as consistent with a hypothesis, not demonstrated.

TCRdb analysed the multiplex PCR reads with MiXCR anew, one entry per CDR3 protein. The table lists 200,000 to 250,000 distinct CDR3 sequences, less than 40% of them singletons. CDR3 size: 14 residues. V shed 3 bases and J shed 4 bases, with 13 bases lying between them. CDR1 and CDR2 from the germline V gene are GTSNPN and SVGIG (reference sequence). This clonotype was recorded at least ten times. Its target is not known. The lymph nodes were axillary draining lymph nodes from breast cancer patients. The sample consisted of axillary lymph node tissue. The chain recombines TRBV30 with TRBJ1-5; D unresolved. The origin of this receptor is a female donor with breast cancer. Some clones in this sample may be carry-over from other donors' samples. CDR3 amino acids: CAWSVGTANQPQHF. The CDR3 DNA reads as TGTGCCTGGAGCGTTGGCACTGCGAATCAGCCCCAGCATTTT.